These 2 T cell receptor beta chains originate from one sample sequenced in a study of cytomegalovirus exposure and HLA in healthy donors. PCR was performed using 60 Vbeta and 13 Jbeta primers. Libraries were prepared by immunoSEQ multiplex PCR; TCRdb keeps only in-frame clonotypes and omits some of them. The table has around 110,000 clones, roughly four fifths seen once. Sequences were obtained from PBMCs. These receptors came from a man aged 25 to 45 in good health and CMV-seropositive.

The chain is built from TRBV5-1 and TRBJ2-5; 12 positions agree with TRBD2. Germline CDR1 is SGHRS and CDR2 is YFSETQ. The length of the CDR3 is 17 residues. The trim removed 4 bases at V and 0 bases at J, leaving 7 bases unmatched. The DNA of the CDR3 is TGCGCCAGCAGCCCCGGACTAGCGGGGAGGTACCAAGAGACCCAGTACTTC. Translated, it gives CASSPGLAGRYQETQYF.

The genes are TRBV11-1 and TRBJ1-5; D gene unclear. V was cut by 0 bases and J by 4 bases, with 4 bases left in between. The CDR3 spans 13 residues. Germline V gene sequence: CDR1 SGHAT, CDR2 FQDESV (reference sequence). The CDR3 bases are TGTGCCAGCAGCTTAGCTCGGAATCAGCCCCAGCATTTT. Protein sequence: CASSLARNQPQHF.